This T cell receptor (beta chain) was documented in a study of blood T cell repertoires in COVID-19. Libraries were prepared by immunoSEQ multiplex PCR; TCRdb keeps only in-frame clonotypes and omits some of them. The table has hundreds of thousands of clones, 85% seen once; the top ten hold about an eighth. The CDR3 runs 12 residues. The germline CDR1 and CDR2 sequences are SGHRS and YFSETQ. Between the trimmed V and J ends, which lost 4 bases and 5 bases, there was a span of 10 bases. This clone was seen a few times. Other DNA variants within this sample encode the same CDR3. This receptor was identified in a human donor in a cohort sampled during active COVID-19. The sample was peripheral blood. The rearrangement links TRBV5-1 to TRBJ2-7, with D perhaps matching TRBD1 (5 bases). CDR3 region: CASSLQGNEQYF. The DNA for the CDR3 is TGCGCCAGCAGCCTCCAGGGCAACGAGCAGTACTTC.